In its sample, the clone carrying this TCR beta chain was seen a few times. The antigen is unknown. To make TCR beta libraries, researchers used iRepertoire HTBI primers and Arm-PCR of CDR3 regions. TCRdb re-derived calls from the multiplex PCR reads in MiXCR, one entry per CDR3 protein. The table includes 350,000 to 500,000 distinct CDR3 sequences, less than 15% detected once. The CDR3 totals 17 residues. The germline V gene has CDR1 PRHDT and CDR2 FYEKMQ (reference sequence). The ends lost 3 bases at V and 1 base at J; junction bases unmatched: 5. This sample was included in a study of regulatory T cells in long-lasting Graves disease. Study-wide background: Graves' patients, newly diagnosed, had taken antithyroid drugs under 3 months.

Time point meaning: newly diagnosed GD, antithyroid drugs for less than 3 months. PBMC RNA was the source of the TCR library. About 8.8 milliliters of peripheral blood were drawn into EDTA tubes. Findings and limits, study-wide: Persistent disease samples used TRBV28, TRBJ1-2 and TRBJ2-5 preferentially.

This sample also appeared in a second study, on T cells in Graves' hyperthyroidism and ophthalmopathy.

The TCR was taken from a woman between 45 and 60 years old with Graves disease. The sample here was peripheral blood mononuclear cells (PBMCs), taken at new diagnosis, from a patient treated with antithyroid drugs. The rearrangement joins TRBV13 to TRBJ2-2, with 10 bases fitting TRBD2. The CDR3: CASSLVASGGNTGELFF. The CDR3 nucleotides read TGTGCCAGCAGCTTGGTTGCTAGCGGGGGGAACACCGGGGAGCTGTTTTTT.